Listed here are 8 T cell receptor beta chains from one sample, sequenced in a study of blood T cells in healthy people across ages. Together with a sample-barcoded 5' primer, a J-beta primer mix was included in a second PCR lasting roughly 7 to 11 cycles. TCRdb analysed the 5' RACE reads with MiXCR anew, one entry per CDR3 protein. The sample includes 910,000 or so distinct CDR3 sequences, 45% to 60% of them seen just once. Sequencing was performed on blood. Source of these receptors: a woman in her fifties or sixties in good health.

This clonotype has just a few counts. The CDR3 DNA sequence: TGTGCCAGCAGCTTAAGGGGGGAGAGTGGCTACACCTTC. It yields the protein CASSLRGESGYTF. The chain couples TRBV7-9 to TRBJ1-2, with TRBD1 as a possible D gene (6 bases). The germline V gene has CDR1 SEHNR and CDR2 FQNEAQ (reference sequence). The CDR3 loop spans 13 amino acids. V shed 2 bases and J shed 7 bases, with 11 bases lying between them.

The V gene is TRBV18, the J gene TRBJ2-4; TRBD1 matches at 7 bases. The CDR3 contains 18 residues. From germline, CDR1 is KGHSH and CDR2 LQKENI. J was trimmed by 3 bases and V by 3 bases; bases with no gene match: 14. CDR3 amino acids: CASSPQRPSSGGKNIQYF. In DNA form, the CDR3 reads TGTGCCAGCTCACCCCAACGTCCCTCTTCAGGGGGCAAAAACATTCAGTACTTC.

V and J are TRBV3-1 and TRBJ2-3, with D maybe TRBD2 (5 bases). The germline CDR1 and CDR2 sequences are LGHDT and YNNKEL (reference sequence). V lost 0 bases to trimming and J lost 4 bases, with 14 bases between them. The CDR3 has 16 amino acids. The CDR3 DNA is TGTGCCAGCAGCCAAGATGTCCTAGCTCGCGCAGATACGCAGTATTTT. Protein: CASSQDVLARADTQYF.

This clonotype was picked up many times. The chain combines TRBV12-3 or TRBV12-4 with TRBJ1-2; 9 bases match TRBD1. The CDR3 contains 13 residues. With 6 bases clipped from V and 3 bases from J, the junction kept 2 bases outside the gene matches. Written as DNA, the CDR3 is TGTGCCAGCAGCCGGGACAGGGACTATGGCTACACCTTC. Protein sequence: CASSRDRDYGYTF.

Written as DNA, the CDR3 is TGTGCCAGCAGCCAGGAGAGCCACACTAGCGGGGGGATCCCTGAGCAGTACTTC. This translates into CASSQESHTSGGIPEQYF. The J gene is TRBJ2-1, the V gene TRBV4-2; 12 bases match TRBD2. The end of the DNA is better explained by TRBJ2-7, so the J call may be wrong. CDR1 and CDR2 (germline): LGHNA, YNFKEQ. The CDR3 runs to 18 residues.

The genes are TRBV6-2 or TRBV6-3 and TRBJ1-2; TRBD1 agrees at 11 bases. Germline lookup yields CDR1 MNHEY and CDR2 SVGEGT. V was clipped by 1 base and J by 8 bases; unmatched bases: 0. This CDR3 has 13 amino acids. The CDR3 here is CASSYWTGGGYTF. In DNA, the CDR3 is TGTGCCAGCAGTTACTGGACAGGGGGCGGCTACACCTTC.

This clonotype has only one observation. The V call is TRBV29-1, the J call TRBJ2-4; weak D call: TRBD1 (6 bases). Germline V gene data show CDR1 as SQVTM and CDR2 as ANQGSEA. Trimming left V 3 bases short and J 0 bases short, with 6 bases between. The CDR3 length is 13 residues. The CDR3 region is CSVDRGAKNIQYF. In DNA, the CDR3 is TGCAGCGTTGACAGGGGAGCCAAAAACATTCAGTACTTC.

The table lists this clonotype with a few counts. The V gene is TRBV5-1, the J gene TRBJ2-5, with 9 positions matching TRBD2. V was clipped by 4 bases and J by 1 base; unmatched bases: 5. Germline V gene sequence: CDR1 SGHRS, CDR2 YFSETQ. The CDR3 is 15 amino acids. DNA for the CDR3: TGCGCCAGCAGCACAACGGGACTAGCCCAAGAGACCCAGTACTTC. As protein: CASSTTGLAQETQYF.